This T cell receptor (beta chain) stems from a study of blood T cells in healthy people across ages. The study, taken as a whole, reports: Aged donors had fewer naive CD4+ cells and lower diversity than long-lived donors.

As to this clonotype: Its antigen is not identified.

PCR was performed a second time for roughly 7 to 11 cycles using a sample-barcoded 5' primer and a J-beta primer mix. TCRdb used MiXCR to reprocess the 5' RACE reads, holding one entry per CDR3 protein. Counted here are around 620,000 distinct CDR3 sequences, 25% to 30% occurring once; the ten biggest clones make up around 18%. The CDR3 is made up of 15 amino acids. In germline, CDR1 is SGHTA, CDR2 FQGNSA. Every participating donor contributed 8.5 to 10 milliliters of peripheral blood through a draw. The chain employs TRBV7-2 and TRBJ2-5; weak D call: TRBD2 (6 bases). The better agreement between TRBJ2-1 and the DNA end casts doubt on the J call. This clonotype was obtained from a woman between 65 and 79 years old in good health. Sample: blood. CDR3 DNA sequence: TGTGCCAGCAGCTCTCCGGGACTCCGATTGGGAGAGCAGTTCTTC. Protein: CASSSPGLRLGEQFF.